One sample yielded the 8 T cell receptor beta chains listed below, sequenced in a study of blood T cells in healthy people across ages. Sample-barcoded 5' priming and a J-beta primer mix drove a second PCR of roughly 6 to 12 cycles. TCRdb re-called the 5' RACE reads through MiXCR, storing one row per CDR3 protein. The repertoire consists of approximately 1.5 million distinct CDR3 sequences, with roughly 43% occurring once and the leading ten covering less than 5%. Sequencing input: blood. These receptors all stem from a woman in her late teens or twenties in good health.

This sequence joins TRBV13 and TRBJ2-3; TRBD2 matches 11 bases. There are 12 residues in the CDR3. Trimming removed 4 bases from V and 11 bases from J; junction bases left unmatched: 2. Germline V gene lookup returns CDR1 PRHDT and CDR2 FYEKMQ (reference sequence). Here the CDR3 reads CASSSGLAGQYF. In nucleotides, the CDR3 is TGTGCCAGCAGCTCTGGACTAGCGGGGCAGTATTTT.

This chain uses TRBV4-3 with TRBJ2-7; D ambiguous. The V end was cut by 4 bases, the J end by 2 bases, with 15 bases between. This CDR3 is 15 amino acids long. Germline CDR1 reads LGHNA; CDR2 reads YSLEER. CDR3 amino acids: CASSPKSPNPYEQYF. The CDR3 DNA follows: TGCGCCAGCAGCCCAAAGTCTCCTAACCCCTACGAGCAGTACTTC.

A few counts support this clonotype. The chain uses TRBV12-3 or TRBV12-4 and TRBJ1-5; TRBD1 aligns across 8 bases. V lost 4 bases, J lost 9 bases, and 5 bases stayed unmatched. The CDR3 totals 13 residues. DNA of the CDR3: TGTGCCAGCAGTTCAGGGGGCCAATCGCCCCAGCATTTT. This codes for CASSSGGQSPQHF.

This clonotype turned up a few times. The chain has TRBV2 and TRBJ2-2; 10 positions agree with TRBD2. The CDR3 covers 15 residues. The V segment lost 3 bases and the J segment 6 bases; nucleotides outside the gene matches: 4. Germline V gives CDR1 SNHLY, CDR2 FYNNEI. DNA of the CDR3: TGTGCCAGCAGTGATCAGCGGGGGGGCTCCGGGGAGCTGTTTTTT. This gives the protein CASSDQRGGSGELFF.

This clonotype came up a few times. The chain has TRBV29-1 and TRBJ2-3; D perhaps matches TRBD2 (5 bases). The CDR3 extends over 13 amino acids. The germline V and J ends were trimmed by 6 bases and 1 base, with 11 bases remaining between them. Germline-derived CDR1 and CDR2 are SQVTM and ANQGSEA. The CDR3 sequence is CSVDWPRTDTQYF. Here the CDR3 DNA reads TGCAGCGTGGACTGGCCCCGCACAGATACGCAGTATTTT.

The chain joins TRBV2 to TRBJ2-2; D call uncertain. Germline CDR1 and CDR2: SNHLY and FYNNEI. The V gene lost 2 bases and the J gene lost 0 bases, with 4 bases spanning the gap. CDR3 length equals 14 residues. CDR3 in DNA: TGTGCCAGCAGTGAACAGTCGAACACCGGGGAGCTGTTTTTT. It codes for CASSEQSNTGELFF. Full variable domain (outside the CDR3, taken from reference TRBV2 and TRBJ2-2): EPEVTQTPSHQVTQMGQEVILRCVPISNHLYFYWYRQILGQKVEFLVSFYNNEISEKSEIFDDQFSVERPDGSNFTLKIRSTKLEDSAMYFCASSEQSNTGELFFGEGSRLTVL.

The chain employs TRBV5-1 and TRBJ2-5; 7 nucleotides line up with TRBD1. With 4 bases clipped from V and 2 bases from J, the junction kept 8 bases outside the gene matches. The CDR3 loop spans 15 amino acids. Germline loops: CDR1 SGHRS, CDR2 YFSETQ. CDR3 DNA sequence: TGCGCCAGCAGCACGGAGACAGGGTTTCAAGAGACCCAGTACTTC. This sequence encodes CASSTETGFQETQYF. The complete variable domain, with remaining parts taken from reference TRBV5-1 and TRBJ2-5, reads KAGVTQTPRYLIKTRGQQVTLSCSPISGHRSVSWYQQTPGQGLQFLFEYFSETQRNKGNFPGRFSGRQFSNSRSEMNVSTLELGDSALYLCASSTETGFQETQYFGPGTRLLVL.

This sequence joins TRBV20-1 and TRBJ1-6; no firm D call. V lost 0 bases, J lost 0 bases, and 9 bases lay in between. Germline V lookup: CDR1 DFQATT, CDR2 SNEGSKA (reference sequence). This CDR3 has 16 amino acids. The CDR3 DNA reads as TGCAGTGCTAGAGATTGGCGAAGCTCCTATAATTCACCCCTCCACTTT. This codes for CSARDWRSSYNSPLHF.